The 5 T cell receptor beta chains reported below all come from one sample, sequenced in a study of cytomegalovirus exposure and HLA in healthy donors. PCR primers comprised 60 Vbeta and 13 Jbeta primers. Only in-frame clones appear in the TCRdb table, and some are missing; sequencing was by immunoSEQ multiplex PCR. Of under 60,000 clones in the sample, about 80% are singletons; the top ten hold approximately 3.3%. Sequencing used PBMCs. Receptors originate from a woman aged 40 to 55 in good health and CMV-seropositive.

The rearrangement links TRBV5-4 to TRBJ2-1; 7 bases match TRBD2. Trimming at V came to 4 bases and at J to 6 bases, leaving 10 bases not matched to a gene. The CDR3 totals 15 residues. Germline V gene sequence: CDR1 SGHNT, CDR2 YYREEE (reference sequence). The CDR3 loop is CASSEKRTSINEQFF. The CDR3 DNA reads TGTGCCAGCAGCGAAAAAAGGACTAGTATCAATGAGCAGTTCTTC.

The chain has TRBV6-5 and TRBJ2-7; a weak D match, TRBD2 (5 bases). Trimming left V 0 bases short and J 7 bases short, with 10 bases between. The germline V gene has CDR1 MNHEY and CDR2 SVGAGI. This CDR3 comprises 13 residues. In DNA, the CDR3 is TGTGCCAGCAGTTACTCGACCACGGGGGAGCAGTACTTC. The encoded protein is CASSYSTTGEQYF.

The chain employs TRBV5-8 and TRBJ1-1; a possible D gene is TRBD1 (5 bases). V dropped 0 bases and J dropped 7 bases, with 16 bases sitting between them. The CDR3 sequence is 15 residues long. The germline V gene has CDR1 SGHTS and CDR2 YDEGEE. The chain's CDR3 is CASSLESREPHEAFF. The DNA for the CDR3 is TGTGCCAGCAGCTTGGAATCCAGGGAACCTCATGAAGCTTTCTTT.

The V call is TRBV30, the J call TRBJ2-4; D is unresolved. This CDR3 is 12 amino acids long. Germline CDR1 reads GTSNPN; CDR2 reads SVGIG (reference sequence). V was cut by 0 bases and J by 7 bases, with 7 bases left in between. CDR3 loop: CAWSVRWNIQYF. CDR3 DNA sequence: TGTGCCTGGAGTGTACGGTGGAACATTCAGTACTTC. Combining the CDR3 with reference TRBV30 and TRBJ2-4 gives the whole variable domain SQTIHQWPATLVQPVGSPLSLECTVEGTSNPNLYWYRQAAGRGLQLLFYSVGIGQISSEVPQNLSASRPQDRQFILSSKKLLLSDSGFYLCAWSVRWNIQYFGAGTRLSVL.

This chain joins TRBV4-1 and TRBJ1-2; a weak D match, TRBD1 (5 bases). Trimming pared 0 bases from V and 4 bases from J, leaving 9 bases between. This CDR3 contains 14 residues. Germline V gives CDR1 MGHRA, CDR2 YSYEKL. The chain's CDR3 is CASSQDVGGYGYTF. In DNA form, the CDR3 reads TGCGCCAGCAGCCAAGACGTCGGGGGCTATGGCTACACCTTC.